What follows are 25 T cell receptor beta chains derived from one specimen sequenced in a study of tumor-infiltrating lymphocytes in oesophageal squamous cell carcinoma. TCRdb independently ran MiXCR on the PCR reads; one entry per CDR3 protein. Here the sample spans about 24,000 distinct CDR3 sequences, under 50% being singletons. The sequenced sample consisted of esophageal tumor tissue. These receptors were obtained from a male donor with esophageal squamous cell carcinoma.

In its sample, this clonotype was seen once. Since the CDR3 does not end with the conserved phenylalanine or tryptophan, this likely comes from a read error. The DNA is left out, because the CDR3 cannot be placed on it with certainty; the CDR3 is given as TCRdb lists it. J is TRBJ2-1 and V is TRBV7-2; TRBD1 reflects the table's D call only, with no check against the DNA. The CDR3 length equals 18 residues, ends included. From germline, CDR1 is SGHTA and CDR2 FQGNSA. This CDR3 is CASSLGRVNTIYEQYFGS.

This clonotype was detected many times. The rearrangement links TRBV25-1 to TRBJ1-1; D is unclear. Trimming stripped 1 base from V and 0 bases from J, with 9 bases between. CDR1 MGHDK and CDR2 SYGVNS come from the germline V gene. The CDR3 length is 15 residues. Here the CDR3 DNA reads TGTGCCAGCAGTGAATCTGGCGGCGTGAACACTGAAGCTTTCTTT. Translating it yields CASSESGGVNTEAFF.

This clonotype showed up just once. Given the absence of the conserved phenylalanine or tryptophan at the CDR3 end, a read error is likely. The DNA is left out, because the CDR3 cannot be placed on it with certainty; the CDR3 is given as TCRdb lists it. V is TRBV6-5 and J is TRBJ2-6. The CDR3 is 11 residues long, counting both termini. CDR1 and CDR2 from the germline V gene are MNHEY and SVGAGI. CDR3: CASSYSMVLDP.

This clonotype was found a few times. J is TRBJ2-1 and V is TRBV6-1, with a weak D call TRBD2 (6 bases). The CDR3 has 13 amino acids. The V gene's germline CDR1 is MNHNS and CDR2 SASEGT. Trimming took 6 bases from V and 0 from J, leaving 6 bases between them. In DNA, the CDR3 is TGTGCCAGCAGGACTAGCTCCTACAATGAGCAGTTCTTC. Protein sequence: CASRTSSYNEQFF.

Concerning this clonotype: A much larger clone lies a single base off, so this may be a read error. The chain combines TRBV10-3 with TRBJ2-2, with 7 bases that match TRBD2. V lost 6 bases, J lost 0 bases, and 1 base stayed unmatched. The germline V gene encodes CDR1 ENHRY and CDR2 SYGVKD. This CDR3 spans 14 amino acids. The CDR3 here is CAISAGANTGELFF. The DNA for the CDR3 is TGTGCCATCAGCGCGGGGGCGAACACCGGGGAGCTGTTTTTT.

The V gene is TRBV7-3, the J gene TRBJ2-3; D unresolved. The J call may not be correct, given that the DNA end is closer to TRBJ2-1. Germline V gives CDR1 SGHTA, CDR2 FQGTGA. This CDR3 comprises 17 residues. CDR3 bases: TGTGCCAGCAGCTTATTCAGTAAAGACCTCACCTACAATGAGCAGTTCTTC. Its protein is CASSLFSKDLTYNEQFF.

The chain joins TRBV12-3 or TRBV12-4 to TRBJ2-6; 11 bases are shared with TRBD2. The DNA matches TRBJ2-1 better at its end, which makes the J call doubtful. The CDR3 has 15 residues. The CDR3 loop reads CASRATSGRYNEQFF. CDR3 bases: TGTGCCAGCAGAGCAACTAGCGGGAGATACAATGAGCAGTTCTTC.

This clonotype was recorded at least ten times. The DNA for the CDR3 is TGTGCCAGCAGCTATGGAAACACCATATATTTT. Protein: CASSYGNTIYF. The chain couples TRBV7-9 to TRBJ1-3, with D unclear. This CDR3 contains 11 residues. Trimming left V 4 bases short and J 3 bases short, with 1 base between. CDR1 and CDR2 from the germline V gene are SEHNR and FQNEAQ (reference sequence).

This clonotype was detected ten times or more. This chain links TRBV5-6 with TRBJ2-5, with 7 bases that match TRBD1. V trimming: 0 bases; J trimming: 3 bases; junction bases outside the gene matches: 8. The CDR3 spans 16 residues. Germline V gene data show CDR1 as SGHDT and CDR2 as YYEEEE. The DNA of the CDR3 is TGTGCCAGCAGCTTGGGGGCCGGGACAGCAGAAGAGACCCAGTACTTC. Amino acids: CASSLGAGTAEETQYF.

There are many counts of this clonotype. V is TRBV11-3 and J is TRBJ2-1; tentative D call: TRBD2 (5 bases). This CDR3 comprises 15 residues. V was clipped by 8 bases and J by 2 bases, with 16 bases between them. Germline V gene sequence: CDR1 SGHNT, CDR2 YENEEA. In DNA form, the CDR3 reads TGTGCCAGCGGACGGGGTGGAATGGCCTACAATGAGCAGTTCTTC. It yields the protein CASGRGGMAYNEQFF.

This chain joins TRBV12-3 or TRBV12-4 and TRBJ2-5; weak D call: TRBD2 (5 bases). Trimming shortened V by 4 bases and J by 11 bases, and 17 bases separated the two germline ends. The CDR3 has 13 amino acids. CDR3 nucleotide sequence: TGTGCCAGCAGTTCCCATCTAGAGGGTGAGCAGTACTTC. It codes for CASSSHLEGEQYF.

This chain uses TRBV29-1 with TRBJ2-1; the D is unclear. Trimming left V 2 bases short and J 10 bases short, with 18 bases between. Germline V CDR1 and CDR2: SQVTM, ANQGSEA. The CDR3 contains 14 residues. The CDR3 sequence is CSVEWGSESYEQFF. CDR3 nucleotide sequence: TGCAGCGTTGAATGGGGTAGTGAGAGCTACGAGCAGTTCTTC.

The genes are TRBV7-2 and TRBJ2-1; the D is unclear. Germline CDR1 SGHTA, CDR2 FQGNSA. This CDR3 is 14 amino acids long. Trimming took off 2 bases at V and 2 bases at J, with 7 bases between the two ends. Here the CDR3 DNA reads TGTGCCAGCAGCTTAATTCCAGCCTACAATGAGCAGTTCTTC. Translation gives CASSLIPAYNEQFF.

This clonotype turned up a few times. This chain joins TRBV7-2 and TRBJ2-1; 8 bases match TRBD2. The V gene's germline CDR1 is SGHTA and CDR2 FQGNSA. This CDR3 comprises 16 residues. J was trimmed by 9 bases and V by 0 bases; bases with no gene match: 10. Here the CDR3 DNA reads TGTGCCAGCAGCTTAGCGGGTCCGGGACTAGGAGGTGAGCAGTTCTTC. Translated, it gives CASSLAGPGLGGEQFF. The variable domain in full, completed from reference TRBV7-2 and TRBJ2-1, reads GAGVSQSPSNKVTEKGKDVELRCDPISGHTALYWYRQSLGQGLEFLIYFQGNSAPDKSGLPSDRFSAERTGGSVSTLTIQRTQQEDSAVYLCASSLAGPGLGGEQFFGPGTRLTVL.

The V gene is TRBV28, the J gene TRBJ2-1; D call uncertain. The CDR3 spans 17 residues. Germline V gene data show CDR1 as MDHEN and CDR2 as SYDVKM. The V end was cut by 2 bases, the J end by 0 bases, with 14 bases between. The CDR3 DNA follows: TGTGCCAGCAGTTTAGTCAGGACGGTGAGCTCCTACAATGAGCAGTTCTTC. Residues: CASSLVRTVSSYNEQFF. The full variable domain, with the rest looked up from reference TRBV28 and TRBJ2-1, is DVKVTQSSRYLVKRTGEKVFLECVQDMDHENMFWYRQDPGLGLRLIYFSYDVKMKEKGDIPEGYSVSREKKERFSLILESASTNQTSMYLCASSLVRTVSSYNEQFFGPGTRLTVL.

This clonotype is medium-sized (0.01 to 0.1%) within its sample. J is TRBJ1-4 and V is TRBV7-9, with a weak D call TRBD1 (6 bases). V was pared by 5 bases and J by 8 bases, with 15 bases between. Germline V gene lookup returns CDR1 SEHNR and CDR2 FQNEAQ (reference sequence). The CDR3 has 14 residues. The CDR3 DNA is TGTGCCAGCAGCCTGGACAGCTTTCGGGAAAAACTGTTTTTT. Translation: CASSLDSFREKLFF.

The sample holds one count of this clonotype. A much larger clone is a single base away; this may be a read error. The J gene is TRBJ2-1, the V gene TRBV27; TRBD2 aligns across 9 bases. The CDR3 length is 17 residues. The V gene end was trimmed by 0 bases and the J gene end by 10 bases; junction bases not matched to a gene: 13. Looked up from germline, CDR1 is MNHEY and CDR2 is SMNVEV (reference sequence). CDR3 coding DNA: TGTGCCAGCAGTTTATCTCTCCCCCTAGCGGGGACCTACGAGCAGTTCTTC. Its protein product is CASSLSLPLAGTYEQFF.

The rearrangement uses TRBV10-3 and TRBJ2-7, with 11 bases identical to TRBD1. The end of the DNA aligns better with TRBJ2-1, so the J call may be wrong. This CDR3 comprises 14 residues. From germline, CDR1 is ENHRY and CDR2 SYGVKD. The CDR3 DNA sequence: TGTGCCATCAGTGGGACAGGGGGCGGAGAGACCCAGTTCTTC. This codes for CAISGTGGGETQFF.

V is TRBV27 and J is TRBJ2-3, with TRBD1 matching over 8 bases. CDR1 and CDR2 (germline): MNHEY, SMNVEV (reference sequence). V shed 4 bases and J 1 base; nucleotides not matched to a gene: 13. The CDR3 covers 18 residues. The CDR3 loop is CASSSRDRGGGGTDTQYF. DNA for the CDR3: TGTGCCAGCAGTTCCCGAGACAGGGGTGGGGGTGGCACAGATACGCAGTATTTT.

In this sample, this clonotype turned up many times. The CDR3 DNA follows: TGTGCCAGCAGCGTGGACTCTCCCGGGGAGCTGTTTTTT. Translation gives CASSVDSPGELFF. J is TRBJ2-2 and V is TRBV11-3; possibly TRBD2 for D (5 bases). This CDR3 contains 13 residues. CDR1 is SGHNT and CDR2 is YENEEA in the germline V gene. Trimming removed 5 bases at V and 6 bases at J, with 10 bases between.

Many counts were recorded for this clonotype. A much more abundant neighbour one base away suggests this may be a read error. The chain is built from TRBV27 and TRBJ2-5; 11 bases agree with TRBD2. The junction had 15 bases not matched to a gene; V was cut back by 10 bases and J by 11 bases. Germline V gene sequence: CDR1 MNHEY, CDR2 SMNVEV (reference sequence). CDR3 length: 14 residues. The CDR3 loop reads CATYLAGGDNEQYF. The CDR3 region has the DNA TGTGCCACCTACCTAGCGGGGGGTGACAATGAGCAGTACTTC.

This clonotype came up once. For the CDR3, the DNA is TGTGCCAGCAGCCTAGCAGCAAACTATGGCTACACCTTC. This encodes CASSLAANYGYTF. The V and J genes are TRBV6-6 and TRBJ1-2, with unresolved D. Germline V gene lookup returns CDR1 MNHNY and CDR2 SVGAGI (reference sequence). The CDR3 runs 13 residues. Trimming cost V 6 bases and J 2 bases, with 10 bases left between them.

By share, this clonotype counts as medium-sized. CDR3 coding DNA: TGTGCCAGCAGTTTTAATTCGCAGGAGACGCAGTATTTT. This encodes CASSFNSQETQYF. This chain joins TRBV28 and TRBJ2-3; no definite D call. The CDR3 runs 13 residues. The germline V gene encodes CDR1 MDHEN and CDR2 SYDVKM. V shed 3 bases and J shed 9 bases, with 13 bases lying between them.

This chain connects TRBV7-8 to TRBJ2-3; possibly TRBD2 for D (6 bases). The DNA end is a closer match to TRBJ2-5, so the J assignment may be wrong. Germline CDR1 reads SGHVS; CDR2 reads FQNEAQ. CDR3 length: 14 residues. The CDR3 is CASRFKTGTQSQYF. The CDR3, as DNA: TGTGCCAGCAGGTTTAAAACGGGGACTCAATCCCAGTACTTC.

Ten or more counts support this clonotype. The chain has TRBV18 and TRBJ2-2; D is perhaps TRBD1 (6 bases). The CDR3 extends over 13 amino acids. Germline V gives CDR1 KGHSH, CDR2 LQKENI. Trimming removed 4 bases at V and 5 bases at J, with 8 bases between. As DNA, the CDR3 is TGTGCCAGCTCACGCGACAGGACCGGGGAGCTGTTTTTT. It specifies CASSRDRTGELFF.